The entry below gives a single T cell receptor (beta chain) sequence along with its context. This clone appeared once. Its antigen is unknown. No much larger clone exists at a distance of one base, and base qualities are not known. This sample stems from a study of shared clonotypes between healthy human individuals (dated by TCRdb to the early 2020s). A note on the overall study: A couple of women and a few men aged 18 to 49 years were included in the cohort. For each donor, CD4 naive and CD4 memory were each given three plates, CD8 naive was given two plates, and CD8 memory was given one plate. The study deeply sequenced blood TCR repertoires of five healthy adults to estimate repertoire size and the extent of clonotype sharing between individuals. To increase sequencing depth and limit assay-specific biases, TCR repertoire library preparation and sequencing were carried out by different laboratories using diverse techniques. Each donor's leukapheresis produced roughly between roughly 0.9 and 8.9 billion PBMCs. Findings and caveats that apply to the study as a whole: Sampling was restricted to blood, and TCR repertoires in tissue are likely to differ from TCR repertoires in blood. Clonotypes shared by all four sorted-subset donors showed higher generation probabilities than non-shared clonotypes. Pairwise subsampling indicated that sequencing depth was expected to affect the degree of clonotype sharing among donors. The small number of donors limited the genetic and exposure-history diversity represented. Rarefaction of sorted-subset datasets indicated incomplete sequencing despite the large sequencing depth. Naive subsets generally had larger estimated clonotype richness than memory subsets. Sharing across four donors was observed for about 5% of naive CD4, less than 4% of naive CD8, 2.3% of memory CD4, and less than 0.45% of memory CD8 clonotypes.

Using the deep immunoSEQ assay, multiplex PCR amplified TCR CDR3 regions from genomic DNA. For each cell subset, the extracted genomic DNA was distributed evenly across all wells of several immunoSEQ 96-well plates, and each plate served as one replicate. For sorted subsets, approximately 0.2 ug of genomic DNA, equivalent to 25,000 to 30,000 T cell genomes, went into each replicate PCR. Purified libraries were measured with a Qubit 3.0 fluorometer, size-checked on a Bioanalyzer 2100, and measured again with the KAPA Library Quantification kit. Every immunoSEQ 96-well plate was sequenced on a separate single-read 150-cycle Illumina NextSeq 550 flow cell. Concerning the study's data processing: The immunoSEQ output contained only junctional sequences without quality scores, so filtering could not match that applied to full-length reads. Sequences were annotated with PyIR, a Python wrapper for IgBLAST v1.9, using IMGT germline references to assign V/J genes and CDR3. Reads were removed for weak V/J assignments (E-value above 1e-6), missing CDR3, stop codons, out-of-frame junctions, or ambiguous translated residues. A V3J clonotype was defined by an identical inferred V gene, J gene, and CDR3 amino acid sequence. To compute the percentage overlap between repertoires, the number of shared unique clonotypes was divided by the size of the smaller repertoire. Repertoire richness was assessed with RTK rarefaction, the Chao1 estimator, and Recon v2.1 estimates of unobserved clonotypes. Generation probabilities for all TCRbeta clonotypes obtained by the gDNA method from a handful of donors were computed using OLGA. TCRdb carries this immuneACCESS record with in-frame sequences only. Its versions omit some clonotypes, under half of them owing to an unresolved V gene in the studies checked, with the rest unexplained. D and trimming come from the DNA, and the V and J calls and clone size come from that table. This sample is represented by about 2 million clones; roughly 95% of them were singletons. The biggest ten clones account for 1.1% of the sample.

Its CDR3 holds 14 amino acids, cysteine through phenylalanine. The DNA shown is the 42-base CDR3, in frame from base 1. V is pared back by 3 bases and J by 4 bases, with 12 bases lying between the germline termini. CDR1 is given as MNHEY and CDR2 as SMNVEV, both from the germline V gene (reference sequence). CD8 naive samples consisted of CD45RO-negative cells that were positively selected for CCR7, yielding a CD45RA+CCR7+ population without TemRA cells. Healthy HIV-negative adults with no recently reported acute infections or vaccinations were included as donors. All donors were Caucasian adults living in Nashville, Tennessee, USA. After blood collection by leukapheresis, PBMCs were isolated using Ficoll-Histopaque density gradient centrifugation and then cryopreserved in the vapor phase of liquid nitrogen. Analytical flow cytometry was used to check the purity and quantity of each magnetically sorted T cell population. Genomic DNA was isolated from each sorted fraction and quantified by UV absorbance on a Nanodrop 2000c.

What was sequenced was naive CD8+ T cells sorted from blood. Explained via the paper, the cell subset or site label denotes: CD45RA+CCR7+. The source is a man younger than 30 in good health. Recombination joined TRBV27 with TRBJ1-1; TRBD1 might be the D gene, on 5 matching bases. The DNA reads TGTGCCAGCAGTTTCCTCCCGACAGTCACTGAAGCTTTCTTT. Its protein reads: CASSFLPTVTEAFF.